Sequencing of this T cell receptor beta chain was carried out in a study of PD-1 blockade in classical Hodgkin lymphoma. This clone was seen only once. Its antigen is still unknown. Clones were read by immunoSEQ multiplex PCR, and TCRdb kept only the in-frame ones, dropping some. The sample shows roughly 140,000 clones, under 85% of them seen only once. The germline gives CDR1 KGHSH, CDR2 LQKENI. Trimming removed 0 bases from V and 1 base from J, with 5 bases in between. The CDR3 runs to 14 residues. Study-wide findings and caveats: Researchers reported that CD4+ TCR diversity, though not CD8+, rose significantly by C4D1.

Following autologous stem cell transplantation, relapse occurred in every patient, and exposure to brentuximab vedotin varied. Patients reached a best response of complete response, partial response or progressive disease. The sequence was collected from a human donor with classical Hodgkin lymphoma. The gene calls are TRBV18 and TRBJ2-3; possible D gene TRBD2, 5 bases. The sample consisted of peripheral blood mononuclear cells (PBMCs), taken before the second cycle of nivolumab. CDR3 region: CASSPPSGTDTQYF. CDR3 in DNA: TGTGCCAGCTCACCACCTAGCGGCACAGATACGCAGTATTTT. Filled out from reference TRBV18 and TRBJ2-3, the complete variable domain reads NAGVMQNPRHLVRRRGQEARLRCSPMKGHSHVYWYRQLPEEGLKFMVYLQKENIIDESGMPKERFSAEFPKEGPSILRIQQVVRGDSAAYFCASSPPSGTDTQYFGPGTRLTVL.